This entry is about one T cell receptor beta chain. The record originates from a study of blood T cell repertoires in COVID-19. On the study more broadly: Specimens from acute and convalescent COVID-19 originated in the United States, Italy and Spain. PBMCs, B-cell-depleted T cells, or T cells were the source of the cDNA or gDNA that made up the material.

In the original workflow: Researchers report that nucleated cell counts were estimated from reference gene primer amplification. The assay was immunoSEQ multiplex PCR, and TCRdb's table has in-frame clones only and misses some. V and J calls and clone size are copied from that table; D and trimming were computed from the DNA. In the table there are about 260,000 clones, about 91% of which are singletons. Recruited during active infection, patients (from Seattle) were subsequently followed longitudinally. Germline CDR1 is SGHRS and CDR2 is YFSETQ. This CDR3 is built from 17 residues. The V end lost 4 bases, the J end lost 0 bases, and 18 bases lay between the germline ends.

Sequenced material: peripheral blood. The chain joins TRBV5-1 to TRBJ2-3; tentatively, D is TRBD1 (5 bases). This TCR came from a person aged 18 to 35 with COVID-19, enrolled during active disease. The CDR3 DNA reads as TGCGCCAGCAGCCGCCCCAAGACAGAATTTAGCACAGATACGCAGTATTTT. It encodes CASSRPKTEFSTDTQYF. Combining the CDR3 with reference TRBV5-1 and TRBJ2-3 gives the whole variable domain KAGVTQTPRYLIKTRGQQVTLSCSPISGHRSVSWYQQTPGQGLQFLFEYFSETQRNKGNFPGRFSGRQFSNSRSEMNVSTLELGDSALYLCASSRPKTEFSTDTQYFGPGTRLTVL.